Here is one TCR beta chain with its context. What it recognizes is unknown. Germline lookup yields CDR1 LGHNA and CDR2 YSLEER. Trimming shortened V by 2 bases and J by 1 base, and 15 bases separated the two germline ends. This CDR3 has 18 amino acids. As the sequencing template, cDNA was produced by extracting RNA and reverse transcribing it. Produced via immunoSEQ multiplex PCR; TCRdb's table is partial and in-frame only. The sample lists over 150,000 clones; around 63% were seen once. The data stem from a study of CD8+ T cells in alopecia areata. Across the study: Among treated patients, oral tofacitinib was administered at 5 to 10 mg twice daily.

Researchers picked out CD4+ and CD8+ T cells from PBMCs by sorting. General study points: TCRs were shared less clearly across patients than in mice, possibly for HLA-related reasons.

The sequence was obtained from a human donor with alopecia areata. J is TRBJ1-6 and V is TRBV4-3, with TRBD1 as a possible D gene (5 bases). The sequenced sample was CD4+ T cells sorted from blood, obtained at week 0. CDR3 region: CASSQTKQAQSYNSPLHF. For the CDR3, the DNA is TGCGCCAGCAGCCAAACAAAACAGGCCCAATCCTATAATTCACCCCTCCACTTT.